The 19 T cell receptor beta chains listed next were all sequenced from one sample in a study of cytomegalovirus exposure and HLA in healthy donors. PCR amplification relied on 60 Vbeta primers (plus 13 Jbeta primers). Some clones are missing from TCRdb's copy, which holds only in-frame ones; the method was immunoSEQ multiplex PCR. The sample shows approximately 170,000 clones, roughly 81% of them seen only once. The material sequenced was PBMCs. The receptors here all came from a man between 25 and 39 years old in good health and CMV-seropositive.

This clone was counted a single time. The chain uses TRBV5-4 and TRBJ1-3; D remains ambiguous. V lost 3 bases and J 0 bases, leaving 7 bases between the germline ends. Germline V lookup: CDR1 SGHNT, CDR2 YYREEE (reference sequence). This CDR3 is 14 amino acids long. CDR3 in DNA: TGTGCCAGCAGCTCCCCCAGCTCTGGAAACACCATATATTTT. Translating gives CASSSPSSGNTIYF.

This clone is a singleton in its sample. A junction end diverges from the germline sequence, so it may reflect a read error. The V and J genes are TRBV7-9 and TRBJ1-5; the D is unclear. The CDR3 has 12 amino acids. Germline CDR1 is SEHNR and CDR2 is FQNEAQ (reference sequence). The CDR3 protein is CSSSGLNQPQHF. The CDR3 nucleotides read TGTTCCAGCAGCGGCCTCAATCAGCCCCAGCATTTT.

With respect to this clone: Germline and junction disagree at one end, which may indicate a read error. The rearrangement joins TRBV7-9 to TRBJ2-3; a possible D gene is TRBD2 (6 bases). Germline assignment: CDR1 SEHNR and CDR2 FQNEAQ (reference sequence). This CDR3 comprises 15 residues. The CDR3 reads CSSSLGSIRGDTQYF. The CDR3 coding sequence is TGTTCCAGCAGCTTAGGTTCTATTCGGGGGGATACGCAGTATTTT.

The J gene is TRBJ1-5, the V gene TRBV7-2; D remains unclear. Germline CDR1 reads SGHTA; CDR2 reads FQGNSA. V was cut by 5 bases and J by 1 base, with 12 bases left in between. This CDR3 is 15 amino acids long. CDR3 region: CASSHIGGSNQPQHF. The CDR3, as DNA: TGTGCCAGCAGCCATATCGGAGGGAGCAATCAGCCCCAGCATTTT.

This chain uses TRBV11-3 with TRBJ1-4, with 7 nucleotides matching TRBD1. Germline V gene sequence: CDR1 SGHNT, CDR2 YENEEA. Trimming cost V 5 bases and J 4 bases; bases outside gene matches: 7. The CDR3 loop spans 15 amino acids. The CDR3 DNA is TGTGCCAGCAGCCAAAGACAGGGAAATAATGAAAAACTGTTTTTT. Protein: CASSQRQGNNEKLFF.

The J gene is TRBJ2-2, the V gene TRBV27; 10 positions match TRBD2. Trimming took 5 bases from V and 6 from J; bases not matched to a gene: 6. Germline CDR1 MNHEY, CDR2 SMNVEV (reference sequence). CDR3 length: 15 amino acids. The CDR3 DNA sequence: TGTGCCAGCAGTACCCTAGCGGGAGTAGCCGGGGAGCTGTTTTTT. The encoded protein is CASSTLAGVAGELFF.

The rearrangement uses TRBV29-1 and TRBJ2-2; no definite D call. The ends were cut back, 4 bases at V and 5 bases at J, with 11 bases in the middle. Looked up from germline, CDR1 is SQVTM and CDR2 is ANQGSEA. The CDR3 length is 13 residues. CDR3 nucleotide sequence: TGCAGCGTTGTCCCAAGGCGGACCGGGGAGCTGTTTTTT. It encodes CSVVPRRTGELFF.

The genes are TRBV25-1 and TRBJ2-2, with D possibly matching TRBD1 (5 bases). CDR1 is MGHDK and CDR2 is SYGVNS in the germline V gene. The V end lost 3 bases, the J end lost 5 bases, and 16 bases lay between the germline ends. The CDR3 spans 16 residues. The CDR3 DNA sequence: TGTGCCAGCAGTGACGTGGGGCAGGAAAGTACCGGGGAGCTGTTTTTT. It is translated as CASSDVGQESTGELFF.

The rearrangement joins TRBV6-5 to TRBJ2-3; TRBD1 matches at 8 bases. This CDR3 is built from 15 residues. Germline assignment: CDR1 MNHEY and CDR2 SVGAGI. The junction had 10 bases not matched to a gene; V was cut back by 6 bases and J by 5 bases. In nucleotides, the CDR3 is TGTGCCAGCAGCCGACAGGGGACAATGCGAGATACGCAGTATTTT. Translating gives CASSRQGTMRDTQYF.

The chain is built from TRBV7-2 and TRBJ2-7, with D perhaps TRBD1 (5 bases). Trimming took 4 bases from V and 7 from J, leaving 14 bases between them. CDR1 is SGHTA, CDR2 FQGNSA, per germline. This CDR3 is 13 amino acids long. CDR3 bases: TGTGCCAGCAGCTACCTCAGGGATGGGGAGCAGTACTTC. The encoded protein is CASSYLRDGEQYF. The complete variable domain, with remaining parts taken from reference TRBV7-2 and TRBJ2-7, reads GAGVSQSPSNKVTEKGKDVELRCDPISGHTALYWYRQSLGQGLEFLIYFQGNSAPDKSGLPSDRFSAERTGGSVSTLTIQRTQQEDSAVYLCASSYLRDGEQYFGPGTRLTVT.

CDR3 in amino acids: CASSLVGVLAKNIQYF. DNA for the CDR3: TGTGCCAGCAGCTTAGTAGGGGTCTTGGCCAAAAACATTCAGTACTTC. The chain is built from TRBV11-3 and TRBJ2-4; maybe TRBD1 (5 bases). The germline V gene has CDR1 SGHNT and CDR2 YENEEA. This CDR3 has 16 residues. V lost 1 base and J lost 1, with 11 bases in between.

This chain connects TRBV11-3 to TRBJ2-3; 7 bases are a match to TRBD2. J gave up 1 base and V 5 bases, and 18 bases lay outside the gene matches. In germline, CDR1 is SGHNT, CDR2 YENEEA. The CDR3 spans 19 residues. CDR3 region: CASSRVGRFWGRGTDTQYF. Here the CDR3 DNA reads TGTGCCAGCAGCCGAGTCGGCCGTTTTTGGGGGAGGGGCACAGATACGCAGTATTTT.

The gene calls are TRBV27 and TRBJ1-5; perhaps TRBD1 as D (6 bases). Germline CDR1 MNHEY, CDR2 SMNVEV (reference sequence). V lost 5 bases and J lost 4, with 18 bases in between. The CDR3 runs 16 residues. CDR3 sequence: CASSKQGRLSNQPQHF. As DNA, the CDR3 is TGTGCCAGCAGTAAACAGGGTCGGTTGAGTAATCAGCCCCAGCATTTT.

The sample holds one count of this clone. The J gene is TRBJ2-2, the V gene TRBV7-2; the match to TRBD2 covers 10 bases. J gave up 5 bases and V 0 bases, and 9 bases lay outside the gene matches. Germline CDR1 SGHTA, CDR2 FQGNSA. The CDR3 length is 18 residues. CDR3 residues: CASSLALLAGEGTGELFF. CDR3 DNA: TGTGCCAGCAGCTTAGCTCTCCTAGCGGGAGAGGGAACCGGGGAGCTGTTTTTT. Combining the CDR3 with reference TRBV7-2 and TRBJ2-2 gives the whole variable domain GAGVSQSPSNKVTEKGKDVELRCDPISGHTALYWYRQSLGQGLEFLIYFQGNSAPDKSGLPSDRFSAERTGGSVSTLTIQRTQQEDSAVYLCASSLALLAGEGTGELFFGEGSRLTVL.

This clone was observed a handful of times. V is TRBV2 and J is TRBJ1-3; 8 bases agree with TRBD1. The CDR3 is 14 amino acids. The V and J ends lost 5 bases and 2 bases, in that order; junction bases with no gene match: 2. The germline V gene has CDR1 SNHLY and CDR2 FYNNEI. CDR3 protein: CASSWTGPGNTIYF. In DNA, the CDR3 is TGTGCCAGCAGTTGGACAGGGCCTGGAAACACCATATATTTT.

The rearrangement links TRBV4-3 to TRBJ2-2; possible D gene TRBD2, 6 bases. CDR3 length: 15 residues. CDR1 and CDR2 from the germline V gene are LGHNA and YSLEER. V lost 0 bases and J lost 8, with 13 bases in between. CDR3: CASSQERPGAGELFF. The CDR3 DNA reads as TGCGCCAGCAGCCAAGAGAGGCCGGGAGCTGGGGAGCTGTTTTTT.

CDR3 residues: CASSYDDYFGEQFF. DNA for the CDR3: TGTGCCAGCAGCTATGATGACTATTTTGGTGAGCAGTTCTTC. V and J are TRBV5-4 and TRBJ2-1, with D perhaps TRBD2 (5 bases). Trimming removed 3 bases from V and 9 bases from J, with 16 bases in between. Germline CDR1 SGHNT, CDR2 YYREEE (reference sequence). This CDR3 has 14 amino acids.

The CDR3 DNA follows: TGTGCCAGCAGTGATAGGGGACTAGCTATCAATGAGCAGTTCTTC. The encoded protein is CASSDRGLAINEQFF. The rearrangement links TRBV6-1 to TRBJ2-1; 9 bases are a match to TRBD2. V lost 3 bases and J lost 6; bases outside the gene matches: 6. CDR1 is MNHNS, CDR2 SASEGT, per germline. The CDR3 runs to 15 residues.

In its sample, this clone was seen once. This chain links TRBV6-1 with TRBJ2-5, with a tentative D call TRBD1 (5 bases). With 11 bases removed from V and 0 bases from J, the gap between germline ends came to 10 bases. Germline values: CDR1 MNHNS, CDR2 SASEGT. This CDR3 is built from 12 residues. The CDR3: CAGHDNQETQYF. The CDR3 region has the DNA TGTGCCGGACACGACAACCAAGAGACCCAGTACTTC.